Listed below are T cell receptor beta chains from one sample, sequenced in a study of neurological immune-mediated disorders. TCRdb passed the 5' RACE reads through MiXCR, listing each CDR3 protein once. The repertoire consists of some 87,000 distinct CDR3 sequences, with roughly 13% occurring once and the leading ten covering 5%. The source material was PBMCs. The receptors derive from a female donor with HTLV-1-associated myelopathy (HAM/TSP). CDR3s leave out the opening cysteine and the closing phenylalanine or tryptophan. Fields, in order: CDR3 protein, V gene, J gene.

ASSPLPLGGNNQPQH,TRBV5-1,TRBJ1-5
ASSLGHISQTQY,TRBV27,TRBJ2-5
ASSQVGQGGGELF,TRBV5-1,TRBJ2-2
ASRTGTSGGRAKNIQY,TRBV12-3/TRBV12-4,TRBJ2-4
ASRPFTGSTGELF,TRBV6-2/TRBV6-3,TRBJ2-2
ASALLASNEQY,TRBV3-1,TRBJ2-7
ASSLGVTYEQY,TRBV12-3/TRBV12-4,TRBJ2-7
AIGGLAGNTGELF,TRBV10-3,TRBJ2-2
ASSLAVIRTDTQY,TRBV5-1,TRBJ2-3
SAAPAGASYEQY,TRBV20-1,TRBJ2-7
ASRQVYNYNEQF,TRBV5-1,TRBJ2-1
ASSGSTSVSNQPQH,TRBV6-1,TRBJ1-5
ASSSQTGSEQY,TRBV7-8,TRBJ2-7
ASSLRGTGLRPLH,TRBV5-1,TRBJ1-6
ASSFRNNGAQGCYT,TRBV27,TRBJ1-2
ASSGTGQQPQH,TRBV6-5,TRBJ1-5
ASSGGAGGAFNEQF,TRBV28,TRBJ2-1
ATSDTGTGSSYEQY,TRBV24-1,TRBJ2-7
ASSSGQGRYEQY,TRBV6-5,TRBJ2-7
ASADFLNTEAF,TRBV6-6,TRBJ1-1
ASSFSGQGIGEQY,TRBV7-9,TRBJ2-7
STRTGGFGPQH,TRBV29-1,TRBJ1-5
ASTDTEAF,TRBV28,TRBJ1-1
SVGAGVSYEQY,TRBV29-1,TRBJ2-7
ANKVLASDTQY,TRBV2,TRBJ2-3
ASSEPSGGSYEQY,TRBV28,TRBJ2-7
ASSSQGDTQY,TRBV2,TRBJ2-3
ASSPGTSGGFEQF,TRBV7-9,TRBJ2-1
ASSLSGPVEQY,TRBV7-9,TRBJ2-7
ASSSGAQPQH,TRBV28,TRBJ1-5
ATSDWTGAKETQY,TRBV24-1,TRBJ2-5
ASRHFGGTDTQY,TRBV27,TRBJ2-3
SARDNRGVGYTDTQY,TRBV20-1,TRBJ2-3
SARGGQGNVDTQY,TRBV20-1,TRBJ2-3
ASTVRPSSSYEQY,TRBV5-5,TRBJ2-7
ASSQGVGSHTEAF,TRBV4-2,TRBJ1-1
ASSKGGGAPYNEQF,TRBV5-1,TRBJ2-1
ASSSPPGQGPGELF,TRBV12-3/TRBV12-4,TRBJ2-2
ASSLAGTRGTDTQY,TRBV5-1,TRBJ2-3
SARRGPPNEKLF,TRBV20-1,TRBJ1-4
ASSESGAGVADTQY,TRBV10-2,TRBJ2-3
ASSLEPLGGNTIY,TRBV5-1,TRBJ1-3